The 27 T cell receptor beta chains below were found in one sample sequenced in a study of shared clonotypes between healthy human individuals. Repertoires were generated with immunoSEQ multiplex PCR, while TCRdb's copy carries only in-frame clones and drops some. The table records millions of clones, around nine tenths of them present only once. Sequencing was carried out using naive CD4+ T cells sorted from blood. Indicated subset: CD45RA+ positively selected. The source of these receptors is a man younger than 35 in good health.

The chain combines TRBV7-3 with TRBJ1-1; no definite D call. Germline CDR1 reads SGHTA; CDR2 reads FQGTGA. Trimming removed 7 bases from V and 0 bases from J, with 3 bases in between. CDR3 length: 11 amino acids. CDR3 in DNA: TGTGCCAGCACACTGAACACTGAAGCTTTCTTT. It is translated as CASTLNTEAFF.

The rearrangement joins TRBV19 to TRBJ2-7; 7 bases align to TRBD1. This CDR3 contains 17 residues. Germline V CDR1 and CDR2: LNHDA, SQIVND (reference sequence). After removal of 2 bases from V and 2 bases from J, the junction contained 12 bases not matched to a gene. CDR3 loop: CASSIFGGDTGAYEQYF. For the CDR3, the DNA is TGTGCCAGTAGTATATTCGGTGGCGACACAGGGGCCTACGAGCAGTACTTC.

The chain carries TRBV7-3 and TRBJ2-3; 8 positions match TRBD2. The CDR3 runs to 15 residues. V lost 4 bases and J lost 2; bases outside the gene matches: 5. Looked up from germline, CDR1 is SGHTA and CDR2 is FQGTGA. In DNA, the CDR3 is TGTGCCAGCAGCTCGGACGGGGGGGTCACAGATACGCAGTATTTT. Amino acids: CASSSDGGVTDTQYF. Complete variable domain (other parts from reference TRBV7-3 and TRBJ2-3): GAGVSQTPSNKVTEKGKYVELRCDPISGHTALYWYRQSLGQGPEFLIYFQGTGAADDSGLPNDRFFAVRPEGSVSTLKIQRTERGDSAVYLCASSSDGGVTDTQYFGPGTRLTVL.

J is TRBJ2-7 and V is TRBV28; 11 bases agree with TRBD2. V lost 7 bases and J lost 1; bases outside the gene matches: 6. Germline CDR1 reads MDHEN; CDR2 reads SYDVKM. The CDR3 has 15 amino acids. The CDR3 DNA follows: TGTGCCAGCACCACGGGGACTAGCGGATCCTACGAGCAGTACTTC. Its protein is CASTTGTSGSYEQYF.

This sequence joins TRBV6-6 and TRBJ1-1, with D perhaps matching TRBD1 (5 bases). CDR1 is MNHNY, CDR2 SVGAGI, per germline (reference sequence). Trimming removed 4 bases from V and 3 bases from J, with 15 bases in between. There are 15 residues in the CDR3. The CDR3: CASSSGGFGDTEAFF. Here the CDR3 DNA reads TGTGCCAGCAGTTCTGGGGGTTTTGGGGACACTGAAGCTTTCTTT.

A single count supports this clone. V usage is TRBV7-2 and J usage is TRBJ2-7, with D perhaps TRBD1 (6 bases). V gave up 5 bases and J gave up 4 bases, with 15 bases separating them. The CDR3 length is 14 residues. CDR1 and CDR2 from the germline V gene are SGHTA and FQGNSA. CDR3 nucleotide sequence: TGTGCCAGCAGCACCCGGACAGTTAGATACGAGCAGTACTTC. It specifies CASSTRTVRYEQYF.

This sequence joins TRBV5-6 and TRBJ2-5; 8 bases are shared with TRBD1. The J segment lost 4 bases and the V segment lost 3 bases, leaving 5 bases of the junction unmatched. The CDR3 has 14 residues. Germline CDR1 reads SGHDT; CDR2 reads YYEEEE. The CDR3 DNA follows: TGTGCCAGCAGCTCCACAGGGGGTGGAGAGACCCAGTACTTC. Translating gives CASSSTGGGETQYF. Full variable domain (missing parts from reference TRBV5-6 and TRBJ2-5): DAGVTQSPTHLIKTRGQQVTLRCSPKSGHDTVSWYQQALGQGPQFIFQYYEEEERQRGNFPDRFSGHQFPNYSSELNVNALLLGDSALYLCASSSTGGGETQYFGPGTRLLVL.

This chain joins TRBV18 and TRBJ2-3, with unresolved D. V lost 6 bases and J 2 bases, leaving 15 bases between the germline ends. The CDR3 is 15 residues long. In germline, CDR1 is KGHSH, CDR2 LQKENI. CDR3 loop: CASSEVGSPTDTQYF. The CDR3 region has the DNA TGTGCCAGCTCTGAGGTGGGATCCCCCACAGATACGCAGTATTTT.

This sequence joins TRBV18 and TRBJ2-3; 7 bases agree with TRBD1. The CDR3 spans 15 residues. Unmatched junction bases numbered 8, after V lost 3 bases and J lost 5 bases. In germline, CDR1 is KGHSH, CDR2 LQKENI. The CDR3 DNA follows: TGTGCCAGCTCACCGCAGACAGGGCAGGGAGATACGCAGTATTTT. Its protein product is CASSPQTGQGDTQYF.

The J gene is TRBJ2-5, the V gene TRBV11-2; D possibly corresponds to TRBD2 (5 bases). The CDR3 loop spans 16 amino acids. The V end was cut by 4 bases, the J end by 2 bases, with 17 bases between. Per the germline V gene, CDR1 is SGHAT and CDR2 is FQNNGV. CDR3 loop: CASSSGMGDRQETQYF. Written as DNA, the CDR3 is TGTGCCAGCAGCTCTGGGATGGGAGATAGACAAGAGACCCAGTACTTC.

The chain is built from TRBV6-5 and TRBJ1-1; D not resolved. Germline CDR1 is MNHEY and CDR2 is SVGAGI. The CDR3 is 14 amino acids. Between the trimmed V and J ends, which lost 0 bases and 5 bases, there was a span of 10 bases. The CDR3: CASSYSVLGTEAFF. In DNA, the CDR3 is TGTGCCAGCAGTTACTCTGTTTTGGGAACTGAAGCTTTCTTT.

Of note for this clone: The sample has other DNA sequences that encode this CDR3 too. The rearrangement uses TRBV2 and TRBJ1-5; 7 nucleotides align to TRBD1. The CDR3 runs to 14 residues. CDR1 is SNHLY, CDR2 FYNNEI, per germline. The ends lost 4 bases at V and 7 bases at J; junction bases unmatched: 7. The CDR3 reads CASSGQGSGQPQHF. The CDR3 nucleotides are TGTGCCAGCAGTGGACAGGGCTCAGGGCAGCCCCAGCATTTT.

The chain is built from TRBV29-1 and TRBJ2-3; D not certain. The V end lost 1 base, the J end lost 2 bases, and 10 bases lay between the germline ends. Germline V gene sequence: CDR1 SQVTM, CDR2 ANQGSEA. The CDR3 is made up of 14 amino acids. CDR3 residues: CSVEGRSNTDTQYF. The CDR3 region has the DNA TGCAGCGTTGAAGGGCGGAGCAACACAGATACGCAGTATTTT.

The rearrangement links TRBV29-1 to TRBJ2-7; D perhaps matches TRBD1 (5 bases). Germline CDR1 SQVTM, CDR2 ANQGSEA. V gave up 4 bases and J gave up 5 bases, with 15 bases separating them. The CDR3 sequence is 13 residues long. This chain's CDR3 is CSVVPRQGHEQYF. The CDR3 DNA sequence: TGCAGCGTTGTACCTCGCCAGGGTCACGAGCAGTACTTC.

This chain joins TRBV5-8 and TRBJ2-3; 9 positions agree with TRBD1. J lost 2 bases, V lost 4 bases, and 5 bases had no gene match. Germline V gene data show CDR1 as SGHTS and CDR2 as YDEGEE. CDR3 length: 15 amino acids. As DNA, the CDR3 is TGTGCCAGCAGCCCGGGACAGGGATACACAGATACGCAGTATTTT. This sequence encodes CASSPGQGYTDTQYF.

V gene TRBV5-1 combines with J gene TRBJ2-5, with 8 nucleotides matching TRBD2. V was pared by 3 bases and J by 5 bases, with 6 bases of the junction left unmatched. Germline lookup yields CDR1 SGHRS and CDR2 YFSETQ. This CDR3 has 14 residues. The CDR3 region has the DNA TGCGCCAGCAGCTGGACCGGGACTAGTGAGACCCAGTACTTC. Translation gives CASSWTGTSETQYF.

J is TRBJ1-1 and V is TRBV11-2; D remains unclear. The CDR3 is 14 amino acids. V lost 3 bases to trimming and J lost 1 base, with 9 bases between them. Germline CDR1 and CDR2: SGHAT and FQNNGV. The CDR3 loop is CASSFGTKNTEAFF. CDR3 coding DNA: TGTGCCAGCAGCTTTGGCACTAAGAACACTGAAGCTTTCTTT.

CDR3 bases: TGCGCCAGCAGCATTGGCAGCCCTGACACTTACTATAATTCACCCCTCCACTTT. It translates to CASSIGSPDTYYNSPLHF. The rearrangement joins TRBV5-1 to TRBJ1-6; D is undetermined. CDR1 is SGHRS, CDR2 YFSETQ, per germline. This CDR3 spans 18 amino acids. Trimming stripped 4 bases from V and 3 bases from J, with 20 bases between.

This clone has just one count. The chain couples TRBV18 to TRBJ2-5; TRBD2 aligns across 10 bases. CDR3 length: 14 amino acids. J gave up 4 bases and V 6 bases, and 5 bases lay outside the gene matches. Germline V CDR1 and CDR2: KGHSH, LQKENI. The CDR3, as DNA: TGTGCCAGCTCCCAGCGGGGGGGCGCAGAGACCCAGTACTTC. Translated: CASSQRGGAETQYF.

The genes are TRBV27 and TRBJ1-2; TRBD1 aligns across 8 bases. The CDR3 spans 14 residues. Germline CDR1 and CDR2: MNHEY and SMNVEV (reference sequence). Unmatched junction bases numbered 7, after V lost 3 bases and J lost 7 bases. Written as DNA, the CDR3 is TGTGCCAGCAGTTTTAGGCAGGGGGCGTCTGGCTACACCTTC. Protein sequence: CASSFRQGASGYTF.

This rearrangement joins TRBV5-1 to TRBJ2-1; 12 nucleotides match TRBD2. CDR1 and CDR2 from the germline V gene are SGHRS and YFSETQ. The CDR3 has 16 amino acids. J lost 4 bases, V lost 4 bases, and 6 bases had no gene match. The CDR3 coding sequence is TGCGCCAGCAGCCCACGGACTAGCGGGATTTACAATGAGCAGTTCTTC. It is translated as CASSPRTSGIYNEQFF.

The rearrangement joins TRBV18 to TRBJ2-7; 8 nucleotides align to TRBD1. The germline V gene has CDR1 KGHSH and CDR2 LQKENI. The length of the CDR3 is 14 residues. V lost 6 bases and J lost 5; bases outside the gene matches: 9. The chain's CDR3 is CASSQQQGAHEQYF. The CDR3 bases are TGTGCCAGCTCTCAACAGCAGGGGGCACACGAGCAGTACTTC.

This clone has more than one count but fewer than ten. Other DNA sequences from this sample encode an identical CDR3 as well. This chain links TRBV30 with TRBJ2-2; D gene uncertain. The germline gives CDR1 GTSNPN, CDR2 SVGIG (reference sequence). Trimming removed 2 bases from V and 5 bases from J, with 6 bases in between. The CDR3 consists of 12 residues. The CDR3: CAWSPRTGELFF. CDR3 bases: TGTGCCTGGAGTCCGAGGACCGGGGAGCTGTTTTTT.

The chain combines TRBV2 with TRBJ1-2, with 12 bases fitting TRBD1. V trimming: 6 bases; J trimming: 7 bases; junction bases outside the gene matches: 6. This CDR3 has 14 residues. In germline, CDR1 is SNHLY, CDR2 FYNNEI. CDR3 region: CASRGQGAPGGYTF. CDR3 DNA: TGTGCCAGCAGGGGACAGGGGGCGCCGGGTGGCTACACCTTC.

Concerning this clone: At one boundary the junction diverges from the germline segment, which might be a read error. The rearrangement links TRBV5-1 to TRBJ1-5; TRBD1 is a possible D gene (6 bases). The CDR3 covers 15 residues. Germline CDR1 reads SGHRS; CDR2 reads YFSETQ. The CDR3, as DNA: TGTGCCAGCAGCTCTGGAGCAGGGGTGGATAGGTCCCAGCATTTT. It codes for CASSSGAGVDRSQHF. Full variable domain (outside the CDR3, taken from reference TRBV5-1 and TRBJ1-5): KAGVTQTPRYLIKTRGQQVTLSCSPISGHRSVSWYQQTPGQGLQFLFEYFSETQRNKGNFPGRFSGRQFSNSRSEMNVSTLELGDSALYLCASSSGAGVDRSQHFGDGTRLSIL.

The chain has TRBV5-4 and TRBJ1-2; D ambiguous. The V end lost 0 bases, the J end lost 0 bases, and 6 bases lay between the germline ends. Germline-derived CDR1 and CDR2 are SGHNT and YYREEE (reference sequence). This CDR3 spans 14 amino acids. CDR3 protein: CASSLVGSNYGYTF. In DNA form, the CDR3 reads TGTGCCAGCAGCTTGGTTGGATCTAACTATGGCTACACCTTC.

Only one count was recorded for this clone. The rearrangement uses TRBV6-1 and TRBJ1-4; 7 nucleotides match TRBD1. CDR1 is MNHNS, CDR2 SASEGT, per germline. The CDR3 is 14 residues long. V shed 5 bases and J 5 bases; nucleotides not matched to a gene: 5. CDR3 coding DNA: TGTGCCAGCAGTCAACAGGGGATAAATGAAAAACTGTTTTTT. Residues: CASSQQGINEKLFF.